This TCR beta chain is from a study of memory CD8 T cells in hepatitis C reinfection. Study in general: Samples before reinfection came 55 to 20 weeks prior to detection.

The V and J ends lost 5 bases and 6 bases respectively, with 14 bases between them. Per germline, CDR1 MNHEY and CDR2 SMNVEV (reference sequence). The CDR3 has 13 amino acids. Noted time point: pre-reinfection, 55 to 20 weeks before reinfection detection. The sorted cells went straight to TCR sequencing with no prior in vitro expansion. The assay was immunoSEQ multiplex PCR, and TCRdb's table has in-frame clones only and misses some. The sample has under 60,000 clones; around nine tenths are singletons. The chain has TRBV27 and TRBJ2-7; D is perhaps TRBD1 (6 bases). This TCR came from a man aged 18 to 35 with hepatitis C virus infection. Sequenced input: naive CD8+ T cells sorted from blood. In nucleotides, the CDR3 is TGTGCCAGCAGTCCTCGGACAGTTTTCGAGCAGTACTTC. It yields the protein CASSPRTVFEQYF.